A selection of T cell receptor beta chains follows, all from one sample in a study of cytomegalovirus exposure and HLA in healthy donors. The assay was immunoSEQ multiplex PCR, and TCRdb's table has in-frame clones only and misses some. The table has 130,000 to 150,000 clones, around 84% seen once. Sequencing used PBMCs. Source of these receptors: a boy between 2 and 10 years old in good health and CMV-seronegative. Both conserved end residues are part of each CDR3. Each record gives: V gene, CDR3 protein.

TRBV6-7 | CASSILTRLSSGNTIYF
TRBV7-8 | CASSPPHRGGRQPQHF
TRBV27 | CASSSSYQETQYF
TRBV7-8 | CASSSTLNRDRVDTIYF
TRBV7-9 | CASSYPTTGNTEAFF
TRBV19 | CASSYLGQVDLNQPQHF
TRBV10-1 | CASSEFGNRPAVSSSTEAFF
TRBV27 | CASSLGLAGYEQYF
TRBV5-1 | CASSRLAGGTPSTDTQYF
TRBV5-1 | CASSLSPGASSYEQYF
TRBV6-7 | CASSYPGQEEETQYF
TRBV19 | CASSIPGTSGDEQYF
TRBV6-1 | CASEPTGGIQYF
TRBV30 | CAWSLNTGIWQPQHF
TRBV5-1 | CASSLVNPDRSRETQYF
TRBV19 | CASSRSMAAGYGYTF
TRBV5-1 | CASSYRLASTYEQYF
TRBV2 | CASPTYRQLVYGYTF
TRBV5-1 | CASSLAGPETEAFF
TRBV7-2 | CASSLSGSGANVLTF
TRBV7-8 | CASSPYYSGGSPGANVLTF
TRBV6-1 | CASRNLIEEKLFF
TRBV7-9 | CASSLGDRESEKLFF
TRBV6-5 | CATRELQRRSYEQYF
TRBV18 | CASSRGGVQETQYF
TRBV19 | CAARSARGNTIYF
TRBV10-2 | CASSRGGLSFYGYTF
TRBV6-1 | CASYGQGIKNTQYF
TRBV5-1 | CASSLAGTGNSPLHF
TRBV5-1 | CASSLDNRGVHGYTF
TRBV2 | CASAPGGIQETQYF
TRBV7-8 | CASSLAGTYEQYF
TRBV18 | CASSPRGFPGYTF
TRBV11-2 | CASASTGDTEAFF
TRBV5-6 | CASSWTVQETQYF
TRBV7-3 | CASSLEAFSGNTIYF
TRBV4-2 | CASSQESSLAEFYEQYF
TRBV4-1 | CASSQVGARQFF
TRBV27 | CASSLDWYGSYNSPLHF
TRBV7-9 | CASSSGQGAGTQYF
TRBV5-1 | CASSTRLGTGVVNEQFF
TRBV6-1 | CASAKDRGGYTF
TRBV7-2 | CASSWVGAYEQYF
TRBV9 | CASTQGLAGYEQYF
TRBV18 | CASSLQGLTPRAWSPLHF
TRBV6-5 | CASSKTGGPYNEQFF
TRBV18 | CASSPPSTYEQYF
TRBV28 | CASSTNRGNYGYTF
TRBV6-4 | CASSDSQIDTGELFF